These 10 T cell receptor beta chains share one sample of origin, sequenced in a study of Graves' ophthalmopathy and Graves' hyperthyroidism. Researchers took RNA transcripts and amplified TCR beta CDR3 regions from them. HTBI primers primed a first-round RT-PCR, and a second-round multiplex PCR followed. TCRdb independently ran MiXCR on the multiplex PCR reads; one entry per CDR3 protein. The repertoire has 450,000 to 600,000 distinct CDR3 sequences, under 45% of them found once; the top ten carry around 4%. The sequencing sample was made of peripheral blood or thyroid tissue (not recorded which). The receptors originated from an adult man with Graves' hyperthyroidism.

This clonotype was recorded at least ten times. This chain joins TRBV7-2 and TRBJ1-1, with a possible D match to TRBD1 (5 bases). Per germline, CDR1 SGHTA and CDR2 FQGNSA. This CDR3 comprises 15 residues. V shed 1 base and J shed 0 bases, with 9 bases lying between them. CDR3 in amino acids: CASSLDGGMNTEAFF. DNA for the CDR3: TGTGCCAGCAGCTTAGACGGGGGAATGAACACTGAAGCTTTCTTT.

The sample holds many counts of this clonotype. The V call is TRBV25-1, the J call TRBJ1-2, with 9 bases identical to TRBD1. Germline V lookup: CDR1 MGHDK, CDR2 SYGVNS. This CDR3 is built from 14 residues. J lost 8 bases, V lost 3 bases, and 7 bases had no gene match. Here the CDR3 DNA reads TGTGCCAGCAGTGAGCCCGGGACAGGGAGCGGCTACACCTTC. This codes for CASSEPGTGSGYTF.

This rearrangement joins TRBV5-4 to TRBJ2-5; 8 bases are shared with TRBD2. Germline assignment: CDR1 SGHNT and CDR2 YYREEE (reference sequence). This CDR3 is 15 amino acids long. V shed 3 bases, J shed 5 bases, and the junction held 9 bases outside the gene matches. The DNA for the CDR3 is TGTGCCAGCAGCTCCCCTAGCGGGCCAAGGGAGACCCAGTACTTC. This codes for CASSSPSGPRETQYF.

In this sample, this clonotype turned up once. The chain has TRBV29-1 and TRBJ1-1; D unresolved. Germline V gene lookup returns CDR1 SQVTM and CDR2 ANQGSEA. V dropped 7 bases and J dropped 0 bases, with 6 bases sitting between them. The CDR3 covers 11 residues. This CDR3 reads CSGKMNTEAFF. CDR3 bases: TGCAGCGGGAAAATGAACACTGAAGCTTTCTTT.

The chain combines TRBV30 with TRBJ2-7, with TRBD1 identical over 9 bases. J was trimmed by 2 bases and V by 5 bases; bases with no gene match: 1. The CDR3 loop spans 12 amino acids. Germline CDR1 GTSNPN, CDR2 SVGIG (reference sequence). CDR3 sequence reads: CAWGTGPYEQYF. CDR3 nucleotide sequence: TGTGCCTGGGGGACAGGGCCCTACGAGCAGTACTTC.

This clonotype was seen more than once but under ten times. This may arise from a read error, as a much more abundant clone is one base away. The V and J genes are TRBV12-3 or TRBV12-4 and TRBJ2-5; 7 bases agree with TRBD1. This CDR3 has 13 residues. The CDR3: CASKDRVGETRYF. CDR3 in DNA: TGTGCCAGCAAAGACAGGGTCGGCGAGACCCGGTACTTC.

This clonotype showed up just a few times. The chain carries TRBV5-4 and TRBJ1-1; 8 bases agree with TRBD1. The CDR3 spans 16 residues. Germline-derived CDR1 and CDR2 are SGHNT and YYREEE (reference sequence). V dropped 4 bases and J dropped 1; count of bases not matched to a gene: 9. The DNA of the CDR3 is TGTGCCAGCAGCCAGACAGGGGTTGGCGGGAACACTGAAGCTTTCTTT. The encoded protein is CASSQTGVGGNTEAFF.

As for this clonotype: The junction shows a germline mismatch at one end, possibly a read error. V usage is TRBV10-3 and J usage is TRBJ2-7, with 7 bases lining up with TRBD2. The CDR3 extends over 14 amino acids. Germline V gives CDR1 ENHRY, CDR2 SYGVKD. This chain's CDR3 is CASSGGEKGYEQYF. The CDR3 coding sequence is TGTGCCAGCAGTGGGGGGGAAAAGGGCTACGAGCAGTACTTC.

This clonotype showed up just a few times. The chain recombines TRBV5-6 with TRBJ1-2; TRBD1 agrees at 8 bases. Germline assignment: CDR1 SGHDT and CDR2 YYEEEE. V lost 4 bases and J lost 4; bases outside the gene matches: 24. This CDR3 spans 20 amino acids. CDR3 DNA: TGTGCCAGCAGCCCTAAAACTTCCGGACAGGGAAGAGGCGACAGCTATGGCTACACCTTC. Its translation: CASSPKTSGQGRGDSYGYTF.

This clonotype was counted ten times or more. V gene TRBV3-1 combines with J gene TRBJ2-7; a weak D match, TRBD1 (6 bases). CDR3 length: 13 residues. Germline values: CDR1 LGHDT, CDR2 YNNKEL (reference sequence). Trimming took 1 base from V and 6 from J, leaving 10 bases between them. In DNA, the CDR3 is TGTGCCAGCAGCCAAGTGTCAGGGGTCGAGCAGTACTTC. Protein sequence: CASSQVSGVEQYF.